Sequencing of this T cell receptor beta chain was carried out in a study of cytomegalovirus exposure and HLA in healthy donors. Trimming cost V 3 bases and J 0 bases, with 9 bases left between them. Germline V gene sequence: CDR1 KGHSH, CDR2 LQKENI. The CDR3 runs 15 residues. Primers: 60 Vbeta forward and 13 Jbeta reverse. TCRdb's table, derived via immunoSEQ multiplex PCR, lists solely in-frame clones and lacks some. The sample holds fewer than 50,000 clones, roughly 63% seen once. The sequence was collected from a man in his 60s in good health and CMV-seropositive. The rearrangement links TRBV18 to TRBJ2-1; weak D call: TRBD1 (6 bases). The sequenced sample consisted of PBMCs. This CDR3 is CASSPGAPSYNEQFF. The CDR3 coding sequence is TGTGCCAGCTCACCGGGGGCTCCCTCCTACAATGAGCAGTTCTTC.